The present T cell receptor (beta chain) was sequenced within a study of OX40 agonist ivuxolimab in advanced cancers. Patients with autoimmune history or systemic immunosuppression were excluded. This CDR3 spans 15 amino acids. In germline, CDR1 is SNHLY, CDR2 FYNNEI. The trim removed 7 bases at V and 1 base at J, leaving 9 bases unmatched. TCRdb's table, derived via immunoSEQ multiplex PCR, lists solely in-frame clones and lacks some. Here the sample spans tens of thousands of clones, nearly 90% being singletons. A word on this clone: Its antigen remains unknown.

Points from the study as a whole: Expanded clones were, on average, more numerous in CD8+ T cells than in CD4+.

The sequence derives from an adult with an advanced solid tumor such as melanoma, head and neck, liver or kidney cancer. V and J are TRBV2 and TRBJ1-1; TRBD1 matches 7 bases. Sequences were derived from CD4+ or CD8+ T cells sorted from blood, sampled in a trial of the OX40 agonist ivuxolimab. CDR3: CASMRVTGANTEAFF. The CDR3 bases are TGTGCCAGCATGAGGGTAACAGGGGCGAACACTGAAGCTTTCTTT.